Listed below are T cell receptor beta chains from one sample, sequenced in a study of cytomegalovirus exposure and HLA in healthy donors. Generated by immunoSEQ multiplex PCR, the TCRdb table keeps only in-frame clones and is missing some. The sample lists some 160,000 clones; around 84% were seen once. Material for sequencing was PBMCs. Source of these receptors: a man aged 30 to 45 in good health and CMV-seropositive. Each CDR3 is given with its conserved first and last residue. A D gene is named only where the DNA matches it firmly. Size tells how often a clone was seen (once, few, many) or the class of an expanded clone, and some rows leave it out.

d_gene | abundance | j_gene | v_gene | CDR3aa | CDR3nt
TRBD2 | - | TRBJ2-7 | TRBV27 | CASSPKTSGYEQYF | TGTGCCAGCAGTCCGAAGACTAGCGGATACGAGCAGTACTTC
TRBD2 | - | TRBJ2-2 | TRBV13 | CASSLEGGRTGELFF | TGTGCCAGCAGCTTGGAGGGAGGGCGGACCGGGGAGCTGTTTTTT
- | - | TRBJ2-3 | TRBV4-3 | CASSQDQMGRGTDTQYF | TGCGCCAGCAGCCAAGATCAAATGGGCAGGGGCACAGATACGCAGTATTTT
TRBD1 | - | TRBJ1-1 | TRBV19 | CASRGTGVTEAFF | TGTGCCAGTAGAGGGACAGGGGTAACTGAAGCTTTCTTT
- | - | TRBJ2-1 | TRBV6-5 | CASSYGTYNEQFF | TGTGCCAGCAGTTATGGGACTTATAATGAGCAGTTCTTC
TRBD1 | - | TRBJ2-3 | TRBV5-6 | CASSLDRGDTQYF | TGTGCCAGCAGCTTGGACAGGGGAGATACGCAGTATTTT
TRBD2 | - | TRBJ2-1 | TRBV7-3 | CASSLTQLAGEGNEQFF | TGTGCCAGCAGCTTAACACAACTAGCGGGAGAAGGTAATGAGCAGTTCTTC
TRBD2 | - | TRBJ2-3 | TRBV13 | CATSISSGSAWATDTQYF | TGTGCCACCAGCATATCTAGCGGGAGTGCGTGGGCCACAGATACGCAGTATTTT
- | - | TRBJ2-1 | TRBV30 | CAWSGPRNEQFF | TGTGCCTGGAGTGGGCCCCGAAATGAGCAGTTCTTC
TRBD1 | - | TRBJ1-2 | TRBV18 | CASSKGQGYDYTF | TGTGCCAGCTCCAAGGGACAGGGTTATGACTACACCTTC
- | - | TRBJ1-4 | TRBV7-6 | CASSLGPGAGTNEKLFF | TGTGCCAGCAGCTTAGGCCCGGGAGCGGGAACTAATGAAAAACTGTTTTTT
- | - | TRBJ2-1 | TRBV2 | CASSERDYYNEQFF | TGTGCCAGCAGTGAACGAGACTACTACAATGAGCAGTTCTTC
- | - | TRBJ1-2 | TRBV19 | CASSIAGERVYGYTF | TGTGCCAGTAGTATAGCGGGGGAGCGGGTGTATGGCTACACCTTC
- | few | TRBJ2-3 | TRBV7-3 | CASSSSYGDTQYF | TGTGCCAGCAGCTCTTCTTACGGAGATACGCAGTATTTT
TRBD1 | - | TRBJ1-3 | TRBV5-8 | CASSTRQGRDTIYF | TGTGCCAGCAGCACTAGACAGGGTCGTGACACCATATATTTT
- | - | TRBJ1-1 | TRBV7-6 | CASSLWEKNTEAFF | TGTGCCAGCAGCTTATGGGAGAAGAACACTGAAGCTTTCTTT
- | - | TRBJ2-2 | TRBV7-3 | CASSLAGLNTGELFF | TGTGCCAGCAGCTTAGCCGGGTTGAACACCGGGGAGCTGTTTTTT
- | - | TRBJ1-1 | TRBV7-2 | CASSLMSNTEAFF | TGTGCCAGCAGCTTAATGAGTAACACTGAAGCTTTCTTT
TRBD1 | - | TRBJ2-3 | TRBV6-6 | CASSPGQGLTDTQYF | TGTGCCAGCAGTCCGGGACAGGGCCTCACAGATACGCAGTATTTT